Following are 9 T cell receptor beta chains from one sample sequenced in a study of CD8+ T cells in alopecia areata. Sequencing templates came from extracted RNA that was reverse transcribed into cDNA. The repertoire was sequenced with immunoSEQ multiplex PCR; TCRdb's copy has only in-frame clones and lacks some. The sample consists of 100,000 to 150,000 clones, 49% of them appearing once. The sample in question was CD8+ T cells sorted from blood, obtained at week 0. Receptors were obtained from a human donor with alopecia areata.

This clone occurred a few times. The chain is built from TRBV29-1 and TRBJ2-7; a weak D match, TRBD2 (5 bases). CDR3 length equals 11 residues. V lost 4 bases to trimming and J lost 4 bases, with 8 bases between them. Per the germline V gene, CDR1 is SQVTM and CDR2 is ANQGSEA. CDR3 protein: CSVVSGYEQYF. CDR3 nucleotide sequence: TGCAGCGTTGTATCGGGGTACGAGCAGTACTTC.

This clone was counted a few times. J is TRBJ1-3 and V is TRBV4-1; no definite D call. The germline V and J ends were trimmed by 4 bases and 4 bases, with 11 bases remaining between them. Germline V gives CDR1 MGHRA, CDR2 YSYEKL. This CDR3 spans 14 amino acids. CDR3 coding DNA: TGCGCCAGCAGCCGTCAAGCGGACGGAAACACCATATATTTT. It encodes CASSRQADGNTIYF.

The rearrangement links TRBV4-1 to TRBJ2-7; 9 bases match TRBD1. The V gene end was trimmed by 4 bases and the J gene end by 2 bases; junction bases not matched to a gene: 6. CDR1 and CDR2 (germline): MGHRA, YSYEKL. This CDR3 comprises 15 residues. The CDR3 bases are TGCGCCAGCAGCCGCGACCGGGACAGGGCCTACGAGCAGTACTTC. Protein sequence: CASSRDRDRAYEQYF.

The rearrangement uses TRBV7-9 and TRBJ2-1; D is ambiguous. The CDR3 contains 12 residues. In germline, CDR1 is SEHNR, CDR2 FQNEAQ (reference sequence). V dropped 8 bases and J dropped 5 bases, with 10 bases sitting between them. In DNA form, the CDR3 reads TGTGCCAGCCTGGGCCAGGACAATGAGCAGTTCTTC. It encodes CASLGQDNEQFF.

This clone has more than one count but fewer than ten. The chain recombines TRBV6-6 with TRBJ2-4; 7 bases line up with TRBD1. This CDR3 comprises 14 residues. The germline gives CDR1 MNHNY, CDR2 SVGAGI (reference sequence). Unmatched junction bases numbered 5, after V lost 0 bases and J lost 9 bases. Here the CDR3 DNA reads TGTGCCAGCAGTTACTCTGAGGGGGCCAGCATTCAGTACTTC. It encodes CASSYSEGASIQYF.

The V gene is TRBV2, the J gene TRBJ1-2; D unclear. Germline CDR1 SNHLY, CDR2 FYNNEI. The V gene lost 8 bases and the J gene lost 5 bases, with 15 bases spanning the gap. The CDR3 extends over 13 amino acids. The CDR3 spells CASVNLPGYGYTF. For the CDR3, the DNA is TGTGCCAGCGTCAACCTCCCGGGGTATGGCTACACCTTC.

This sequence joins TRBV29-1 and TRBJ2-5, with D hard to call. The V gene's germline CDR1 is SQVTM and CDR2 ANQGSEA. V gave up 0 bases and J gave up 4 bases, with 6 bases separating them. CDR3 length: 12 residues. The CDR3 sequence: CSVEEGSETQYF. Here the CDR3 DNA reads TGCAGCGTTGAAGAAGGGTCAGAGACCCAGTACTTC.

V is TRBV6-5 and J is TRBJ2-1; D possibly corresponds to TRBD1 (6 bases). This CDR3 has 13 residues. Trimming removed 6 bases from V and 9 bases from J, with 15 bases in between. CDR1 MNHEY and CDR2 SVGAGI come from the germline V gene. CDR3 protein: CASSQITGSEQFF. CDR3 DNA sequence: TGTGCCAGCAGCCAAATTACAGGGTCTGAGCAGTTCTTC.

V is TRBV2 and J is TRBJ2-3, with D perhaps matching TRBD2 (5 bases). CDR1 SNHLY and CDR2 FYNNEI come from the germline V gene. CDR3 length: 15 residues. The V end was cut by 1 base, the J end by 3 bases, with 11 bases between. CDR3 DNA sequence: TGTGCCAGCAGTGAAGGTCTAGCAGTAACAGATACGCAGTATTTT. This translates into CASSEGLAVTDTQYF.